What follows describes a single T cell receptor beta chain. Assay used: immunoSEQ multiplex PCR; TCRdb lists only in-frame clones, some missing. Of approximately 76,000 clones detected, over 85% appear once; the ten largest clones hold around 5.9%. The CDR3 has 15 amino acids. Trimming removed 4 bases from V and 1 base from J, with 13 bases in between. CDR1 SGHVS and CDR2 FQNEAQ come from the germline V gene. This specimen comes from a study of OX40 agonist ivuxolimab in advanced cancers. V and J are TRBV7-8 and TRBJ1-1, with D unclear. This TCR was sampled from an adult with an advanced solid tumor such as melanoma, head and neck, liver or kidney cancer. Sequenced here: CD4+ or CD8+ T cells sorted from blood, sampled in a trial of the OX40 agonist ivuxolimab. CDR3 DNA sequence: TGTGCCAGCAGCTCCCTCAGCATAAGGAACACTGAAGCTTTCTTT. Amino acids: CASSSLSIRNTEAFF.